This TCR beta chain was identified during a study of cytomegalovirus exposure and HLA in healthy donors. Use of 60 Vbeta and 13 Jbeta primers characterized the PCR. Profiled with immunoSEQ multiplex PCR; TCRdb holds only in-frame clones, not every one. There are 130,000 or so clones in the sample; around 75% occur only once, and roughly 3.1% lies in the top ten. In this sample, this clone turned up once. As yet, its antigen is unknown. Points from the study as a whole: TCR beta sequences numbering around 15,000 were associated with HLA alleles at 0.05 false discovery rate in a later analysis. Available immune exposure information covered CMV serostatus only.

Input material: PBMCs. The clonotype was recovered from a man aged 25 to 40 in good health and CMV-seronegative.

CDR3 DNA: TGTGCCAGCAGTTACTCCCGCCCAGGGCTCTCCTACGAGCAGTACTTC. Amino acids: CASSYSRPGLSYEQYF. The chain links TRBV6-5 to TRBJ2-7; a possible D gene is TRBD1 (5 bases). Trimming left V 0 bases short and J 0 bases short, with 12 bases between. The CDR3 runs to 16 residues. CDR1 and CDR2 from the germline V gene are MNHEY and SVGAGI.